These 11 T cell receptor beta chains came from one sample sequenced in a study of blood T cells in healthy people across ages. A second about 7 to 11 cycle PCR used barcoded and J-beta primers. Via MiXCR, TCRdb re-called the 5' RACE reads, giving one row per CDR3 protein. Of 790,000 or so distinct CDR3 sequences in the sample, roughly three fifths were seen once. Material: blood. These TCRs come from a man aged 40-49 years in good health.

With respect to this clonotype: A read error may produce the germline difference seen at one junction end. V gene TRBV7-2 combines with J gene TRBJ1-2; no definite D call. The CDR3 sequence is 16 residues long. From germline, CDR1 is SGHTA and CDR2 FQGNSA. CDR3 bases: TGTGCCAGTAGCTTAGGTGTTGGGGAGGCAGCCTATGGCTACACCTTC. Protein: CASSLGVGEAAYGYTF.

About this clonotype itself: At one of its ends the junction is not consistent with the germline gene, which may arise from a read error. The rearrangement uses TRBV20-1 and TRBJ2-3; D not certain. The CDR3 is 16 amino acids. The germline V gene has CDR1 DFQATT and CDR2 SNEGSKA (reference sequence). CDR3 sequence (DNA): TGCAGCGCTAGAGTATGGCGTCGCTCAATCACAGATACGCAGTATTTT. Encoded protein: CSARVWRRSITDTQYF.

This CDR3 reads CASSRQVAKEQYF. In DNA form, the CDR3 reads TGTGCCAGCAGCCGACAGGTAGCAAAGGAGCAGTACTTC. The chain has TRBV7-9 and TRBJ2-7; a possible D gene is TRBD1 (6 bases). The germline CDR1 and CDR2 sequences are SEHNR and FQNEAQ (reference sequence). The CDR3 has 13 amino acids. V shed 5 bases and J shed 7 bases, with 15 bases lying between them.

This clonotype was observed a few times. This chain uses TRBV5-1 with TRBJ1-4; D might be TRBD1 (6 bases). The V end lost 1 base, the J end lost 1 base, and 14 bases lay between the germline ends. This CDR3 region has 17 residues. CDR1 and CDR2 from the germline V gene are SGHRS and YFSETQ. Here the CDR3 reads CASSLNGGRGTNEKLFF. CDR3 DNA sequence: TGCGCCAGCAGCTTGAATGGGGGGCGCGGAACTAATGAAAAACTGTTTTTT. Combining the CDR3 with reference TRBV5-1 and TRBJ1-4 gives the whole variable domain KAGVTQTPRYLIKTRGQQVTLSCSPISGHRSVSWYQQTPGQGLQFLFEYFSETQRNKGNFPGRFSGRQFSNSRSEMNVSTLELGDSALYLCASSLNGGRGTNEKLFFGSGTQLSVL.

The chain combines TRBV21-1 with TRBJ1-1; TRBD1, the D gene given by the table, was not confirmed from the DNA. TRBV21-1 is deemed a pseudogene. This CDR3 has 15 amino acids. Written as DNA, the CDR3 is TGTGCCAGCCCTGGCCCCGGCAGTCCGAACACTGAAGCTTTCTTT. Its protein is CASPGPGSPNTEAFF.

The chain is built from TRBV20-1 and TRBJ2-3, with a tentative D call TRBD1 (6 bases). CDR3 size: 15 residues. In germline, CDR1 is DFQATT, CDR2 SNEGSKA (reference sequence). The germline V and J ends were trimmed by 3 bases and 1 base, with 14 bases remaining between them. The CDR3 sequence: CSASTGLGRTDTQYF. For the CDR3, the DNA is TGCAGTGCTAGCACAGGGTTGGGTCGCACAGATACGCAGTATTTT.

The V gene is TRBV5-1, the J gene TRBJ2-3, with unresolved D. The germline V gene encodes CDR1 SGHRS and CDR2 YFSETQ. The length of the CDR3 is 15 residues. V shed 3 bases and J shed 0 bases, with 11 bases lying between them. The CDR3 protein is CASSYAPTSTDTQYF. The CDR3 DNA sequence: TGCGCCAGCAGCTACGCTCCAACTAGCACAGATACGCAGTATTTT.

The CDR3 region is CATSDFRRESDEQFF. The DNA for the CDR3 is TGTGCCACCAGTGATTTTCGGCGGGAGAGCGATGAGCAGTTCTTC. This chain joins TRBV24-1 and TRBJ2-1; 7 bases fit TRBD2. Trimming removed 1 base from V and 8 bases from J; junction bases left unmatched: 7. Germline V CDR1 and CDR2: KGHDR, SFDVKD. This CDR3 spans 15 amino acids.

This clonotype was seen once. This rearrangement joins TRBV4-3 to TRBJ1-2; weak D call: TRBD1 (6 bases). V shed 4 bases and J shed 4 bases, with 19 bases lying between them. CDR3 size: 16 residues. The germline gives CDR1 LGHNA, CDR2 YSLEER. The CDR3 bases are TGCGCCAGCAGCCCTGATCTGCCAGGGACAATCTATGGCTACACCTTC. Encoded protein: CASSPDLPGTIYGYTF.

The chain combines TRBV7-6 with TRBJ1-2; weak D call: TRBD1 (5 bases). V was trimmed by 5 bases and J by 2 bases, leaving 12 bases between them. The CDR3 is 14 amino acids. Germline V gives CDR1 SGHVS, CDR2 FNYEAQ. CDR3 sequence reads: CASSPGPGNYGYTF. The CDR3 nucleotides are TGTGCCAGCAGCCCCGGACCAGGGAACTATGGCTACACCTTC.

This clonotype has a handful of counts. The genes are TRBV27 and TRBJ2-5, with a tentative D call TRBD1 (5 bases). The CDR3 runs 16 residues. Germline CDR1 is MNHEY and CDR2 is SMNVEV (reference sequence). V was trimmed by 0 bases and J by 1 base, leaving 12 bases between them. CDR3 bases: TGTGCCAGCAGTTTATCGAAAGGACATCTCCAAGAGACCCAGTACTTC. Translated, it gives CASSLSKGHLQETQYF.